The rows below give T cell receptor beta chains drawn from one sample of a study of shared clonotypes between healthy human individuals. Profiled with immunoSEQ multiplex PCR; TCRdb holds only in-frame clones, not every one. The data show some 95,000 clones, 60% to 75% seen once. Source material: memory CD8+ T cells sorted from blood. These receptors were taken from a man aged 30-40 years in good health. Each CDR3 is given with its conserved first and last residue. Fields, in order: D gene, clone size, J gene, V gene, CDR3 protein, CDR3 DNA. A D gene is named only where the DNA matches it firmly. For some rows the clone size is stated as once, few or many, or as a class when expanded; others skip it.

>-|-|TRBJ1-4|TRBV4-1
CASSQDWPDNEKLFF
TGCGCCAGCAGCCAAGATTGGCCAGACAATGAAAAACTGTTTTTT
>-|few|TRBJ1-1|TRBV5-5
CASSPEGTGFGAFF
TGTGCCAGCAGCCCCGAGGGGACGGGGTTCGGAGCTTTCTTT
>TRBD2|-|TRBJ2-7|TRBV29-1
CSATHGTSGRYEQYF
TGCAGCGCAACGCACGGGACTAGCGGGAGATACGAGCAGTACTTC
>TRBD1|-|TRBJ1-1|TRBV5-4
CASSLTGSTEAFF
TGTGCCAGCAGCCTGACAGGGTCCACTGAAGCTTTCTTT
>-|-|TRBJ2-7|TRBV6-1
CASSGKMGDEQYF
TGTGCCAGCAGTGGCAAAATGGGGGACGAGCAGTACTTC
>-|few|TRBJ2-2|TRBV5-4
CASSFSDFTGELFF
TGTGCCAGCAGCTTTTCCGATTTCACCGGGGAGCTGTTTTTT
>TRBD1|-|TRBJ2-3|TRBV6-4
CASSVQPGQGADTQYF
TGTGCCAGCAGTGTCCAACCGGGACAGGGGGCAGATACGCAGTATTTT
>TRBD1|-|TRBJ2-7|TRBV9
CASSVGTGVNEQYF
TGTGCCAGCAGCGTAGGGACAGGGGTCAACGAGCAGTACTTC
>-|-|TRBJ1-1|TRBV6-1
CASITGFEAFF
TGTGCCAGCATCACAGGATTCGAAGCTTTCTTT
>TRBD2|-|TRBJ2-7|TRBV7-9
CASRSGLAGTYEQYF
TGTGCCAGCAGATCCGGACTAGCGGGTACCTACGAGCAGTACTTC
>TRBD2|once|TRBJ2-3|TRBV5-1
CATRRGGSTDTQYF
TGCGCCACACGCCGCGGCGGGAGTACAGATACGCAGTATTTT
>-|-|TRBJ2-2|TRBV7-6
CASSGTSTYTGELFF
TGTGCCAGCAGCGGGACATCTACCTACACCGGGGAGCTGTTTTTT
>TRBD1|few|TRBJ1-3|TRBV5-5
CASSMTGGTGNTIYF
TGTGCCAGCAGCATGACAGGGGGCACTGGAAACACCATATATTTT
>-|-|TRBJ2-3|TRBV21-1
CASNRDTQYF
TGTGCCAGCAACAGGGATACGCAGTATTTT
>TRBD2|many|TRBJ2-1|TRBV4-1
CASSQSGISYNEQFF
TGCGCCAGCAGCCAAAGCGGGATCTCCTACAATGAGCAGTTCTTC
>-|many|TRBJ2-1|TRBV11-3
CASSLRTGPYNEQFF
TGTGCCAGCAGTCTCCGAACGGGGCCCTACAATGAGCAGTTCTTC
>-|-|TRBJ1-2|TRBV30
CAWFAGYGYTF
TGTGCCTGGTTCGCGGGCTATGGCTACACCTTC
>TRBD2|once|TRBJ2-7|TRBV6-1
CASSELLAGSYEQYF
TGTGCCAGCAGTGAACTACTAGCGGGAAGCTACGAGCAGTACTTC
>-|-|TRBJ1-2|TRBV7-2
CASSLSLWTATNYGYTF
TGTGCCAGCAGCTTAAGCCTTTGGACGGCCACCAACTATGGCTACACCTTC
>-|-|TRBJ2-7|TRBV4-3
CASSQGLKVGPRTYEQYF
TGCGCCAGCAGCCAAGGGCTAAAGGTAGGACCGAGAACCTACGAGCAGTACTTC
>-|-|TRBJ1-5|TRBV2
CASSDAGRNQPQHF
TGTGCCAGCAGTGACGCAGGGCGCAATCAGCCCCAGCATTTT
>-|once|TRBJ1-2|TRBV6-5
CASRTQGSLNYGYTF
TGTGCCAGCAGAACGCAGGGTTCATTAAACTATGGCTACACCTTC
>-|-|TRBJ2-7|TRBV2
CASISGTPYEQYF
TGTGCCAGCATTTCCGGGACTCCCTACGAGCAGTACTTC
>-|few|TRBJ2-7|TRBV21-1
CASSSRRPEQYF
TGTGCCAGCAGCAGTCGCCGCCCCGAGCAGTACTTC
>-|-|TRBJ1-1|TRBV2
CASRPNTEAFF
TGTGCCAGCCGACCGAACACTGAAGCTTTCTTT
>-|few|TRBJ2-3|TRBV5-4
CASSFGAGSTDTQYF
TGTGCCAGCAGCTTTGGGGCGGGAAGCACAGATACGCAGTATTTT
>-|few|TRBJ2-1|TRBV27
CASRSMGRYNEQFF
TGTGCCAGCAGGTCTATGGGAAGGTACAATGAGCAGTTCTTC
>-|-|TRBJ2-5|TRBV9
CASSVLGGKETQYF
TGTGCCAGCAGCGTACTGGGGGGAAAAGAGACCCAGTACTTC
>TRBD2|-|TRBJ2-1|TRBV7-2
CASSLSGGDYNEQFF
TGTGCCAGCAGCTTATCGGGAGGGGACTACAATGAGCAGTTCTTC
>-|-|TRBJ2-2|TRBV29-1
CSVLQKQGNTGELFF
TGCAGCGTTCTTCAAAAACAGGGGAACACCGGGGAGCTGTTTTTT
>-|-|TRBJ2-2|TRBV5-5
CASSDGSAGELFF
TGTGCCAGCAGCGACGGAAGTGCCGGGGAGCTGTTTTTT
>TRBD1|-|TRBJ1-3|TRBV7-9
CASSLVVGQGDRNTIYF
TGTGCCAGCAGCTTAGTGGTTGGACAGGGAGACAGAAACACCATATATTTT
>TRBD1|-|TRBJ2-5|TRBV15
CATSRTGAAKETQYF
TGTGCCACCAGCAGGACAGGGGCGGCCAAAGAGACCCAGTACTTC
>-|-|TRBJ2-1|TRBV9
CASSVATGEQFF
TGTGCCAGCAGCGTAGCTACGGGTGAGCAGTTCTTC
>TRBD1|-|TRBJ1-4|TRBV4-1
CASNDRAALGRTNEKLFF
TGCGCCAGCAACGACAGGGCGGCTTTAGGAAGAACTAATGAAAAACTGTTTTTT
>TRBD2|-|TRBJ2-7|TRBV15
CATSNPGTSGTYEQYF
TGTGCCACCAGCAACCCCGGGACTAGCGGAACCTACGAGCAGTACTTC
>-|-|TRBJ2-7|TRBV6-1
CASSEYVGQVDF
TGTGCCAGCAGTGAATACGTGGGACAAGTAGACTTC
>-|once|TRBJ1-1|TRBV7-2
CASSLVLRNEAFF
TGTGCCAGCAGCTTAGTTTTAAGGAATGAAGCTTTCTTT
>-|many|TRBJ1-5|TRBV27
CASGTSVRNQPQHF
TGTGCCAGCGGGACATCCGTAAGAAATCAGCCCCAGCATTTT
>TRBD1|-|TRBJ2-7|TRBV25-1
CASSEWTGVDEQYF
TGTGCCAGCAGTGAATGGACAGGAGTCGACGAGCAGTACTTC
>TRBD2|-|TRBJ2-7|TRBV14
CASSQGRLAGGLYEQYF
TGTGCCAGCAGCCAAGGCAGACTAGCGGGAGGGTTATACGAGCAGTACTTC
>TRBD1|-|TRBJ2-3|TRBV28
CASSHRGTDTDTQYF
TGTGCCAGCAGTCACCGTGGGACAGACACAGATACGCAGTATTTT
>TRBD2|-|TRBJ2-1|TRBV5-1
CASLPIAGGSDEQFF
TGCGCCAGCCTACCCATAGCGGGAGGGTCGGATGAGCAGTTCTTC
>-|-|TRBJ2-2|TRBV5-1
CASSPVGRSGELFF
TGCGCCAGTTCCCCCGTGGGGCGGTCCGGGGAGCTGTTTTTT
>-|-|TRBJ2-3|TRBV6-1
CASSELGGTVDTQYF
TGTGCCAGCAGTGAATTGGGGGGAACAGTAGATACGCAGTATTTT
>TRBD2|-|TRBJ2-1|TRBV6-1
CASSELGAGGTYNEQFF
TGTGCCAGCAGTGAACTGGGAGCGGGAGGGACTTACAATGAGCAGTTCTTC
>-|-|TRBJ1-2|TRBV7-9
CASSPDGEGYGYTF
TGTGCCAGCAGCCCCGACGGGGAGGGGTATGGCTACACCTTC
>-|once|TRBJ2-1|TRBV25-1
CASSGKLEKIYNEQFF
TGTGCCAGCAGTGGTAAACTAGAAAAAATCTACAATGAGCAGTTCTTC
>-|few|TRBJ2-2|TRBV6-4
CASSDSPLLGAAGELFF
TGTGCCAGCAGTGACTCTCCCCTACTAGGGGCCGCCGGGGAGCTGTTTTTT
>-|-|TRBJ2-7|TRBV29-1
CSVEVLRDGEQYF
TGCAGCGTTGAAGTGTTGAGGGACGGGGAGCAGTACTTC
>-|once|TRBJ2-1|TRBV30
CAWIEAASSYNEQFF
TGTGCCTGGATAGAGGCGGCGAGCTCCTACAATGAGCAGTTCTTC
>TRBD2|-|TRBJ2-1|TRBV14
CASRVAGGLNEQFF
TGTGCCAGCAGAGTAGCGGGAGGGTTAAATGAGCAGTTCTTC
>-|-|TRBJ2-7|TRBV11-2
CASSLGRAGEGAHEQYF
TGTGCCAGCAGCTTAGGGCGTGCGGGAGAGGGGGCCCACGAGCAGTACTTC
>-|-|TRBJ2-5|TRBV5-5
CASSSYTRETQYF
TGTGCCAGCAGCTCATACACCCGGGAGACCCAGTACTTC
>TRBD1|once|TRBJ2-7|TRBV28
CASSFNRGPPTYEQYF
TGTGCCAGCAGTTTTAACAGGGGGCCCCCTACCTACGAGCAGTACTTC